The entry below describes one TCR beta chain. The CDR3 extends over 17 amino acids. Unmatched junction bases numbered 12, after V lost 1 base and J lost 5 bases. Per the germline V gene, CDR1 is SEHNR and CDR2 is FQNEAQ (reference sequence). The data belong to a study of blood T cell repertoires in COVID-19. Generated by immunoSEQ multiplex PCR, the TCRdb table keeps only in-frame clones and is missing some. The table lists around 200,000 clones, roughly 80% of them singletons. Sample: peripheral blood. The chain uses TRBV7-9 and TRBJ2-7, with 9 bases that match TRBD2. The receptor comes from a woman of 80 years or more with active or convalescent COVID-19. CDR3 in DNA: TGTGCCAGCAGCTTAGTGCTTGGTAGCGGGAGTCCCCACGAGCAGTACTTC. Translation gives CASSLVLGSGSPHEQYF.